This is a list of T cell receptor beta chains from one sample in a study of T cell changes during pregnancy in multiple sclerosis. Using immunoSEQ multiplex PCR, the repertoire was profiled, and TCRdb retains in-frame clones only, with some absent. The sample lists roughly 84,000 clones; 93% were seen once. Source: peripheral blood, taken in the third trimester of pregnancy. The receptors stem from a female donor in good health, enrolled as a control in a pregnancy study. The conserved cysteine and the conserved F or W are not part of the CDR3 here.

j_gene: TRBJ2-2; v_gene: TRBV7-6; CDR3aa: ASSFTSGRATGELF
j_gene: TRBJ2-2; v_gene: TRBV30; CDR3aa: ALGQVNTGELF
j_gene: TRBJ2-1; v_gene: TRBV5-1; CDR3aa: ASSLEGGGPNEQF
j_gene: TRBJ2-1; v_gene: TRBV7-2; CDR3aa: ASSGRGYNEQF
j_gene: TRBJ2-3; v_gene: TRBV6-5; CDR3aa: ASSSRTLTDTQY
j_gene: TRBJ2-5; v_gene: TRBV6-5; CDR3aa: ASSYTLAEQETQY
j_gene: TRBJ2-2; v_gene: TRBV5-1; CDR3aa: ASSLEGGNTGELF
j_gene: TRBJ1-2; v_gene: TRBV20-1; CDR3aa: SARGGYGYT
j_gene: TRBJ2-7; v_gene: TRBV7-8; CDR3aa: ASSLAGTGNYEQY
j_gene: TRBJ2-5; v_gene: TRBV5-1; CDR3aa: ASRFTPQGLETQY
j_gene: TRBJ1-1; v_gene: TRBV29-1; CDR3aa: SVREGNTEAF
j_gene: TRBJ1-1; v_gene: TRBV27; CDR3aa: ASSLGTSSTEAF